The 29 T cell receptor beta chains reported below all come from one sample, sequenced in a study of T cell changes during pregnancy in multiple sclerosis. Generated by immunoSEQ multiplex PCR, the TCRdb table keeps only in-frame clones and is missing some. The repertoire has tens of thousands of clones, less than 95% of them found once; the top ten carry approximately 0.99%. The sequencing here drew on peripheral blood, taken before pregnancy. The receptors here all came from a female donor with multiple sclerosis, enrolled in a pregnancy study.

The rearrangement joins TRBV7-9 to TRBJ1-1; D might be TRBD1 (5 bases). The CDR3 is 15 residues long. Germline V gene sequence: CDR1 SEHNR, CDR2 FQNEAQ (reference sequence). Trimming pared 5 bases from V and 3 bases from J, leaving 16 bases between. The CDR3: CASSRAETVDTEAFF. The CDR3 nucleotides read TGTGCCAGCAGCAGAGCAGAGACAGTAGACACTGAAGCTTTCTTT.

The chain joins TRBV5-1 to TRBJ2-7; D may be TRBD1 (5 bases). The CDR3 has 14 residues. V gave up 4 bases and J gave up 4 bases, with 15 bases separating them. Germline V gene lookup returns CDR1 SGHRS and CDR2 YFSETQ. The CDR3 DNA is TGCGCCAGCAGCCCCCAATATCCAGGGTACGAGCAGTACTTC. Its translation is CASSPQYPGYEQYF.

The V and J genes are TRBV5-1 and TRBJ2-3; a weak D match, TRBD2 (5 bases). There are 15 residues in the CDR3. CDR1 SGHRS and CDR2 YFSETQ come from the germline V gene. Deletions cut 3 bases from V and 0 bases from J, with 11 bases between. The CDR3 spells CASSYTRVSTDTQYF. Written as DNA, the CDR3 is TGCGCCAGCAGCTACACTAGGGTTAGCACAGATACGCAGTATTTT.

The V gene is TRBV7-9, the J gene TRBJ1-1, with D perhaps matching TRBD1 (6 bases). Germline assignment: CDR1 SEHNR and CDR2 FQNEAQ (reference sequence). This CDR3 region has 13 residues. V lost 2 bases and J lost 3, with 7 bases in between. Here the CDR3 reads CASSLPGDTEAFF. The CDR3 nucleotides are TGTGCCAGCAGCTTACCAGGGGACACTGAAGCTTTCTTT. Complete variable domain (other parts from reference TRBV7-9 and TRBJ1-1): DTGVSQNPRHKITKRGQNVTFRCDPISEHNRLYWYRQTLGQGPEFLTYFQNEAQLEKSRLLSDRFSAERPKGSFSTLEIQRTEQGDSAMYLCASSLPGDTEAFFGQGTRLTVV.

The chain employs TRBV2 and TRBJ2-7; TRBD2 matches 10 bases. The CDR3 contains 13 residues. The junction had 9 bases not matched to a gene; V was cut back by 9 bases and J by 7 bases. Germline assignment: CDR1 SNHLY and CDR2 FYNNEI. The CDR3 DNA is TGTGCCAGACGTTCTAGCGGGAGTCATGAGCAGTACTTC. It yields the protein CARRSSGSHEQYF.

This clone appeared once. J is TRBJ1-6 and V is TRBV4-1; possibly TRBD1 for D (5 bases). The V gene's germline CDR1 is MGHRA and CDR2 YSYEKL. Trimming took 1 base from V and 9 from J, leaving 13 bases between them. The length of the CDR3 is 15 residues. CDR3 region: CASSQGAGRSSPLHF. The CDR3, as DNA: TGCGCCAGCAGCCAAGGCGCAGGGAGGAGTTCACCCCTCCACTTT.

The chain carries TRBV4-1 and TRBJ1-3; possible D gene TRBD1, 5 bases. Germline V CDR1 and CDR2: MGHRA, YSYEKL. The ends were cut back, 0 bases at V and 0 bases at J, with 6 bases in the middle. The CDR3 totals 15 residues. The CDR3 DNA reads TGCGCCAGCAGCCAAGACAGGGTCTCTGGAAACACCATATATTTT. Protein: CASSQDRVSGNTIYF.

The V gene is TRBV5-1, the J gene TRBJ2-7; 7 bases agree with TRBD1. The germline CDR1 and CDR2 sequences are SGHRS and YFSETQ. J gave up 1 base and V 4 bases, and 8 bases lay outside the gene matches. The CDR3 is 15 amino acids. CDR3 residues: CASSPGHRGSYEQYF. The CDR3 nucleotides read TGCGCCAGCAGCCCCGGCCACAGGGGTTCCTACGAGCAGTACTTC.

The rearrangement joins TRBV5-6 to TRBJ2-7, with 13 bases that match TRBD2. The CDR3 totals 15 residues. Per germline, CDR1 SGHDT and CDR2 YYEEEE. V was clipped by 3 bases and J by 5 bases; unmatched bases: 5. The CDR3 loop is CASSYGLAGEDEQYF. CDR3 DNA sequence: TGTGCCAGCAGCTATGGACTAGCGGGAGAGGACGAGCAGTACTTC.

V gene TRBV5-1 combines with J gene TRBJ2-2, with 9 bases matching TRBD2. The V gene's germline CDR1 is SGHRS and CDR2 YFSETQ. J was trimmed by 4 bases and V by 2 bases; bases with no gene match: 6. The CDR3 extends over 16 amino acids. In DNA form, the CDR3 reads TGCGCCAGCAGCTTTTCTGGACTAGCGAGCACCGGGGAGCTGTTTTTT. Its protein product is CASSFSGLASTGELFF. Supplemented by reference TRBV5-1 and TRBJ2-2, the full variable domain reads KAGVTQTPRYLIKTRGQQVTLSCSPISGHRSVSWYQQTPGQGLQFLFEYFSETQRNKGNFPGRFSGRQFSNSRSEMNVSTLELGDSALYLCASSFSGLASTGELFFGEGSRLTVL.

The J gene is TRBJ2-7, the V gene TRBV4-1, with D perhaps matching TRBD1 (5 bases). V was pared by 1 base and J by 2 bases, with 18 bases between. The CDR3 consists of 17 residues. In germline, CDR1 is MGHRA, CDR2 YSYEKL. In DNA form, the CDR3 reads TGCGCCAGCAGCCAAGGAAGGGGTGGCAGAGAGACCTACGAGCAGTACTTC. Its protein is CASSQGRGGRETYEQYF.

The chain links TRBV6-5 to TRBJ1-2; 10 nucleotides align to TRBD1. Germline V CDR1 and CDR2: MNHEY, SVGAGI. CDR3 length: 14 amino acids. The V gene end was trimmed by 6 bases and the J gene end by 5 bases; junction bases not matched to a gene: 6. The CDR3 here is CASRKPGQGYGYTF. CDR3 DNA sequence: TGTGCCAGCAGAAAACCGGGACAGGGGTATGGCTACACCTTC.

The genes are TRBV4-2 and TRBJ1-1, with D unresolved. The CDR3 runs to 14 residues. Trimming took 0 bases from V and 6 from J, leaving 11 bases between them. Germline CDR1 is LGHNA and CDR2 is YNFKEQ. CDR3 sequence: CASSQDHGSAEAFF. CDR3 DNA: TGTGCCAGCAGCCAAGATCACGGAAGCGCTGAAGCTTTCTTT.

The gene calls are TRBV27 and TRBJ2-7, with TRBD2 matching 12 bases. This CDR3 is 18 amino acids long. The germline V gene has CDR1 MNHEY and CDR2 SMNVEV (reference sequence). After removal of 1 base from V and 0 bases from J, the junction contained 7 bases not matched to a gene. This CDR3 is CASSLLSLAGGSSYEQYF. CDR3 DNA sequence: TGTGCCAGCAGTTTATTGTCGCTAGCGGGGGGGAGCTCCTACGAGCAGTACTTC.

The chain recombines TRBV7-3 with TRBJ2-2, with 10 nucleotides matching TRBD1. Germline V gene lookup returns CDR1 SGHTA and CDR2 FQGTGA. The trim removed 4 bases at V and 2 bases at J, leaving 4 bases unmatched. The CDR3 totals 16 residues. The CDR3 DNA sequence: TGTGCCAGCAGCTCGGACAGGGGGATTAACACCGGGGAGCTGTTTTTT. Translated, it gives CASSSDRGINTGELFF.

This sequence joins TRBV6-5 and TRBJ2-3, with TRBD2 identical over 10 bases. CDR3 length equals 15 residues. Germline lookup yields CDR1 MNHEY and CDR2 SVGAGI. J lost 2 bases, V lost 6 bases, and 5 bases had no gene match. This CDR3 is CASSTGLANTDTQYF. The DNA of the CDR3 is TGTGCCAGCAGCACGGGACTAGCGAACACAGATACGCAGTATTTT.

The CDR3 is CASSTDRQGAIDGYTF. CDR3 sequence (DNA): TGTGCCAGTAGCACCGACCGCCAGGGGGCAATAGATGGCTACACCTTC. This chain uses TRBV19 with TRBJ1-2; 8 bases are shared with TRBD1. The CDR3 covers 16 residues. Germline V lookup: CDR1 LNHDA, CDR2 SQIVND (reference sequence). V lost 6 bases, J lost 6 bases, and 15 bases stayed unmatched.

This chain joins TRBV7-8 and TRBJ2-7, with D perhaps matching TRBD1 (6 bases). The ends were cut back, 4 bases at V and 6 bases at J, with 13 bases in the middle. CDR3 length: 13 residues. In germline, CDR1 is SGHVS, CDR2 FQNEAQ. CDR3 in amino acids: CASSSSRGGEQYF. DNA of the CDR3: TGTGCCAGCAGCTCATCAAGAGGGGGCGAGCAGTACTTC.

The CDR3 nucleotides are TGTGCCAGCAGCGTAGCTAGACAGGCCGCGAACACCGGGGAGCTGTTTTTT. Amino acids: CASSVARQAANTGELFF. The chain joins TRBV9 to TRBJ2-2, with D perhaps matching TRBD1 (6 bases). V shed 0 bases and J shed 0 bases, with 12 bases lying between them. Germline CDR1 SGDLS, CDR2 YYNGEE. The length of the CDR3 is 17 residues. The whole variable domain, filled in from reference TRBV9 and TRBJ2-2, reads DSGVTQTPKHLITATGQRVTLRCSPRSGDLSVYWYQQSLDQGLQFLIQYYNGEERAKGNILERFSAQQFPDLHSELNLSSLELGDSALYFCASSVARQAANTGELFFGEGSRLTVL.

The chain couples TRBV29-1 to TRBJ1-1; D is unresolved. The V gene lost 3 bases and the J gene lost 2 bases, with 10 bases spanning the gap. The length of the CDR3 is 13 residues. Germline values: CDR1 SQVTM, CDR2 ANQGSEA. The CDR3 reads CSVDRALNTEAFF. The CDR3 coding sequence is TGCAGCGTTGACCGAGCGCTCAACACTGAAGCTTTCTTT.

The CDR3 reads CASSLTSGGSYEQYF. Written as DNA, the CDR3 is TGTGCCAGCAGCTTAACTAGCGGGGGCTCCTACGAGCAGTACTTC. The gene calls are TRBV7-2 and TRBJ2-7, with TRBD2 matching over 11 bases. The germline gives CDR1 SGHTA, CDR2 FQGNSA. V gave up 2 bases and J gave up 0 bases; unmatched junction bases: 0. CDR3 length equals 15 residues.

The CDR3 region has the DNA TGTGCCACCAGCAGAGATGGCCCTGTCACCGGGGAGCTGTTTTTT. The encoded protein is CATSRDGPVTGELFF. V usage is TRBV15 and J usage is TRBJ2-2; no clear D gene. CDR3 length equals 15 residues. Trimming cost V 0 bases and J 4 bases, with 9 bases left between them. Germline-derived CDR1 and CDR2 are LNHNV and YYDKDF (reference sequence).

J is TRBJ1-5 and V is TRBV28; 10 bases are shared with TRBD1. The junction had 9 bases not matched to a gene; V was cut back by 4 bases and J by 6 bases. The CDR3 length is 16 residues. Germline V gene data show CDR1 as MDHEN and CDR2 as SYDVKM. This chain's CDR3 is CASSSWTGGPTQPQHF. CDR3 nucleotides: TGTGCCAGCAGTTCGTGGACAGGGGGACCCACTCAGCCCCAGCATTTT.

J is TRBJ2-1 and V is TRBV9; 11 nucleotides match TRBD2. Trimming removed 3 bases from V and 6 bases from J; junction bases left unmatched: 14. CDR3 length: 18 amino acids. The germline gives CDR1 SGDLS, CDR2 YYNGEE. DNA of the CDR3: TGTGCCAGCAGCGGGCCGGGACTAGCGGCGGGAAGGAGCAATGAGCAGTTCTTC. It is translated as CASSGPGLAAGRSNEQFF.

J is TRBJ2-3 and V is TRBV15, with 13 positions matching TRBD2. There are 15 residues in the CDR3. J was trimmed by 8 bases and V by 5 bases; bases with no gene match: 7. CDR1 and CDR2 from the germline V gene are LNHNV and YYDKDF (reference sequence). The CDR3, as DNA: TGTGCCACCAGCCCTAGACTAGCGGGAGGCACTACGCAGTATTTT. It encodes CATSPRLAGGTTQYF. Combining the CDR3 with reference TRBV15 and TRBJ2-3 gives the whole variable domain DAMVIQNPRYQVTQFGKPVTLSCSQTLNHNVMYWYQQKSSQAPKLLFHYYDKDFNNEADTPDNFQSRRPNTSFCFLDIRSPGLGDTAMYLCATSPRLAGGTTQYFGPGTRLTVL.

This clone was observed a single time. The V call is TRBV28, the J call TRBJ1-5, with 7 bases that match TRBD1. This CDR3 is 17 amino acids long. Looked up from germline, CDR1 is MDHEN and CDR2 is SYDVKM. V gave up 6 bases and J gave up 0 bases; unmatched junction bases: 11. The chain's CDR3 is CASSSLGQVPSNQPQHF. CDR3 DNA sequence: TGTGCCAGCAGCTCCCTAGGACAGGTCCCTAGCAATCAGCCCCAGCATTTT.

The rearrangement joins TRBV6-6 to TRBJ1-2, with 9 bases fitting TRBD1. Trimming took 7 bases from V and 8 from J; bases not matched to a gene: 8. CDR1 is MNHNY, CDR2 SVGAGI, per germline (reference sequence). There are 13 residues in the CDR3. Written as DNA, the CDR3 is TGTGCCAGCAACCTGGACAGGGGAAGCGGCTACACCTTC. It translates to CASNLDRGSGYTF.

The chain employs TRBV5-5 and TRBJ1-1; 8 nucleotides line up with TRBD1. Trimming at V came to 3 bases and at J to 2 bases, leaving 6 bases not matched to a gene. Germline CDR1 reads SGHKS; CDR2 reads YYEKEE (reference sequence). This CDR3 comprises 15 residues. This CDR3 is CASSWKGQVNTEAFF. The DNA for the CDR3 is TGTGCCAGCAGCTGGAAGGGACAGGTAAACACTGAAGCTTTCTTT.

The J gene is TRBJ1-4, the V gene TRBV10-2; D perhaps matches TRBD1 (5 bases). V was cut by 7 bases and J by 4 bases, with 10 bases left in between. This CDR3 has 13 residues. Germline loops: CDR1 WSHSY, CDR2 SAAADI. The CDR3 protein is CASNEGVNEKLFF. The CDR3, as DNA: TGCGCCAGCAATGAAGGGGTTAATGAAAAACTGTTTTTT.